These T cell receptor beta chains were read from a single sample in a study of shared clonotypes between healthy human individuals. The assay was immunoSEQ multiplex PCR, and TCRdb's table has in-frame clones only and misses some. The data show under 1,100,000 clones, around 76% seen once. Sequencing used memory CD4+ T cells sorted from blood. All receptors come from a young man in good health. Both conserved end residues are part of each CDR3. The D gene is left open where the match is weak. Some rows have no size entry. The others give once, few or many, or a class for an expanded clone.

j_call clone_size cdr3_length d_call v_call cdr3_aa cdr3_nt
TRBJ2-3 . 17 TRBD2 TRBV7-6 CASSLAAAGGLLDTQYF TGTGCCAGCAGCTTAGCGGCGGCGGGGGGGTTACTAGATACGCAGTATTTT
TRBJ1-6 few 13 . TRBV5-6 CASSQNGGSPLHF TGTGCCAGCAGCCAAAACGGGGGCTCACCCCTCCACTTT
TRBJ2-2 . 14 . TRBV9 CASSVVGGTGELFF TGTGCCAGCAGCGTAGTTGGCGGTACCGGGGAGCTGTTTTTT
TRBJ1-1 . 13 . TRBV6-5 CASTRGMNTEAFF TGTGCCAGCACCAGGGGCATGAACACTGAAGCTTTCTTT
TRBJ2-1 . 13 . TRBV9 CASSVEVADEQFF TGTGCCAGCAGCGTAGAAGTCGCCGATGAGCAGTTCTTC
TRBJ2-7 . 13 . TRBV5-5 CASSLPTAYEQYF TGTGCCAGCAGCTTGCCGACAGCTTACGAGCAGTACTTC
TRBJ1-2 . 14 . TRBV30 CAEEGGARNYGYTF TGTGCCGAAGAGGGGGGCGCGAGGAACTATGGCTACACCTTC
TRBJ1-5 . 14 . TRBV30 CAWSVGRSNQPQHF TGTGCCTGGAGTGTGGGGAGGAGCAATCAGCCCCAGCATTTT
TRBJ2-7 . 13 . TRBV6-1 CASSEAGPYEQYF TGTGCCAGCAGTGAAGCCGGGCCCTACGAGCAGTACTTC
TRBJ2-3 many 12 . TRBV28 CASSPNTDTQYF TGTGCCAGCAGTCCCAACACAGATACGCAGTATTTT
TRBJ2-2 once 12 TRBD2 TRBV10-2 CASGPGGGELFF TGCGCCAGCGGGCCGGGGGGCGGGGAGCTGTTTTTT
TRBJ2-7 . 11 . TRBV7-2 CASRQGYEQYF TGTGCCAGCAGACAGGGCTACGAGCAGTACTTC
TRBJ1-1 . 13 . TRBV6-5 CASRLRENTEAFF TGTGCCAGCAGGCTCCGGGAAAACACTGAAGCTTTCTTT
TRBJ1-2 . 12 . TRBV7-9 CASSLAPRGYTF TGTGCCAGCAGCTTAGCGCCCCGGGGCTACACCTTC
TRBJ2-7 . 12 . TRBV5-1 CASSPTEYEQYF TGCGCCAGCAGCCCGACAGAATACGAGCAGTACTTC
TRBJ1-4 . 13 . TRBV29-1 CSVEEPGAEKLFF TGCAGCGTTGAAGAGCCAGGGGCCGAAAAACTGTTTTTT
TRBJ1-5 . 14 . TRBV28 CASSFRPGGQPQHF TGTGCCAGCAGTTTCCGCCCGGGAGGGCAGCCCCAGCATTTT
TRBJ1-6 few 16 . TRBV7-2 CASRRASGPLGSPLHF TGTGCCAGCAGGCGGGCAAGTGGGCCCCTCGGCTCACCCCTCCACTTT
TRBJ2-5 . 14 . TRBV5-5 CASSLIALRETQYF TGTGCCAGCAGCTTAATCGCTCTCAGGGAGACCCAGTACTTC
TRBJ2-1 once 11 . TRBV9 CASSTGENFVF TGTGCCAGCAGTACGGGAGAAAATTTTGTCTTC
TRBJ1-2 . 12 . TRBV5-4 CASSEQSRGYTF TGTGCCAGCAGCGAACAAAGCAGGGGCTACACCTTC
TRBJ2-5 . 16 . TRBV9 CASSVVGGSLQETQYF TGTGCCAGCAGCGTCGTTGGGGGGTCTCTTCAAGAGACCCAGTACTTC
TRBJ2-2 few 14 . TRBV19 CASSIPGGPGELFF TGTGCCAGTAGTATACCCGGAGGGCCCGGGGAGCTGTTTTTT
TRBJ1-1 once 14 . TRBV11-3 CASSLDSAGTEAFF TGTGCCAGCAGCTTAGATAGTGCGGGAACGGAAGCTTTCTTT
TRBJ2-3 . 15 TRBD2 TRBV30 CAWSVAGGHTDTQYF TGTGCCTGGAGTGTAGCGGGGGGGCATACAGATACGCAGTATTTT
TRBJ1-5 few 14 . TRBV10-2 CASSAGLSNQPQHF TGCGCCAGCAGTGCGGGCCTTAGCAATCAGCCCCAGCATTTT
TRBJ1-1 . 15 TRBD1 TRBV12-5 CASGLRQGMWTEAFF TGTGCTAGTGGTCTCAGACAGGGGATGTGGACTGAAGCTTTCTTT
TRBJ2-1 many 15 . TRBV10-3 CAISESSEGYNEQFF TGTGCCATCAGTGAGTCTAGCGAGGGGTACAATGAGCAGTTCTTC
TRBJ1-4 once 12 . TRBV6-6 CASRTRAEKLFF TGTGCCAGCAGGACTAGAGCGGAAAAACTGTTTTTT
TRBJ1-4 . 13 . TRBV7-2 CASSRGIFEKLFF TGTGCCAGCAGCAGAGGGATTTTTGAAAAACTGTTTTTT